Below, 30 T cell receptor beta chains from the same sample are listed, as sequenced in a study of Tregs in tolerant kidney transplant recipients. Clones were read by immunoSEQ multiplex PCR, and TCRdb kept only the in-frame ones, dropping some. The top ten clones hold approximately 11% of a sample with around 70,000 clones, roughly 90% of them seen once. Sample: CD8+ T cells from blood, taken before the transplant. All receptors come from a human donor who received a combined kidney and bone marrow transplant.

The V and J genes are TRBV5-4 and TRBJ1-2; no definite D call. V gave up 0 bases and J gave up 8 bases, with 8 bases separating them. CDR3 size: 12 residues. From germline, CDR1 is SGHNT and CDR2 YYREEE (reference sequence). The CDR3 coding sequence is TGTGCCAGCAGCTTGGAGGGCGGGGGCTACACCTTC. Translating gives CASSLEGGGYTF.

This clone has just one count. V usage is TRBV7-9 and J usage is TRBJ1-5, with D maybe TRBD1 (6 bases). This CDR3 is 17 amino acids long. Per germline, CDR1 SEHNR and CDR2 FQNEAQ (reference sequence). Trimming took off 1 base at V and 4 bases at J, with 17 bases between the two ends. The CDR3 DNA reads as TGTGCCAGCAGCTTAGAGGGGGGGGAGGATTTGAATCAGCCCCAGCATTTT. Translating gives CASSLEGGEDLNQPQHF.

This clone appeared once. The rearrangement links TRBV4-2 to TRBJ2-2; perhaps TRBD1 as D (6 bases). Per the germline V gene, CDR1 is LGHNA and CDR2 is YNFKEQ. The CDR3 has 15 residues. V lost 1 base, J lost 5 bases, and 11 bases lay in between. DNA for the CDR3: TGTGCCAGCAGCCAAGGGCAGGGGATGACCGGGGAGCTGTTTTTT. This encodes CASSQGQGMTGELFF.

The table lists this clone with a count of one. The V gene is TRBV11-2, the J gene TRBJ2-7; 9 positions agree with TRBD2. With V trimmed by 0 bases and J by 4 bases, 4 bases remained unmatched. There are 15 residues in the CDR3. In germline, CDR1 is SGHAT, CDR2 FQNNGV. CDR3 protein: CASSLEAGGGYEQYF. The DNA of the CDR3 is TGTGCCAGCAGCTTAGAGGCGGGGGGGGGTTACGAGCAGTACTTC.

Only one count was recorded for this clone. V is TRBV19 and J is TRBJ1-5, with D maybe TRBD1 (6 bases). The V end was cut by 1 base, the J end by 4 bases, with 11 bases between. The length of the CDR3 is 15 residues. Looked up from germline, CDR1 is LNHDA and CDR2 is SQIVND (reference sequence). CDR3 protein: CASSIGFRGNQPQHF. CDR3 coding DNA: TGTGCCAGTAGTATAGGGTTCAGGGGAAATCAGCCCCAGCATTTT.

There are a few counts of this clone. V is TRBV6-6 and J is TRBJ1-5, with TRBD1 matching 8 bases. CDR1 and CDR2 from the germline V gene are MNHNY and SVGAGI (reference sequence). Unmatched junction bases numbered 6, after V lost 5 bases and J lost 6 bases. The CDR3 is made up of 14 amino acids. This chain's CDR3 is CASSEDRVLQPQHF. The CDR3 DNA is TGTGCCAGCAGTGAGGACAGGGTCCTTCAGCCCCAGCATTTT.

The genes are TRBV5-8 and TRBJ1-5; TRBD1 agrees at 8 bases. This CDR3 region has 16 residues. J lost 3 bases, V lost 2 bases, and 7 bases had no gene match. Germline values: CDR1 SGHTS, CDR2 YDEGEE. As DNA, the CDR3 is TGTGCCAGCAGCTTTTGGTACAGGGGGGACAATCAGCCCCAGCATTTT. Translating gives CASSFWYRGDNQPQHF. The full variable domain, its missing parts supplied by reference TRBV5-8 and TRBJ1-5, is EAGVTQSPTHLIKTRGQQATLRCSPISGHTSVYWYQQALGLGLQFLLWYDEGEERNRGNFPPRFSGRQFPNYSSELNVNALELEDSALYLCASSFWYRGDNQPQHFGDGTRLSIL.

On this clone: The sample has other DNA sequences that encode this CDR3 too. The chain uses TRBV4-3 and TRBJ1-5; 7 bases line up with TRBD1. Germline V gene sequence: CDR1 LGHNA, CDR2 YSLEER. The V segment lost 4 bases and the J segment 2 bases; nucleotides outside the gene matches: 5. CDR3 length: 15 residues. The CDR3 DNA follows: TGCGCCAGCAGCCTGACGACAGGGCGCAATCAGCCCCAGCATTTT. As protein: CASSLTTGRNQPQHF.

For the CDR3, the DNA is TGCGCCAGCAGCCACGGACAGCCCGACACTGAAGCTTTCTTT. As protein: CASSHGQPDTEAFF. V usage is TRBV4-1 and J usage is TRBJ1-1; TRBD1 might be the D (6 bases). The CDR3 is 14 residues long. CDR1 MGHRA and CDR2 YSYEKL come from the germline V gene. V was cut by 3 bases and J by 3 bases, with 11 bases left in between.

The chain carries TRBV7-6 and TRBJ2-5; 11 bases line up with TRBD2. The CDR3 runs to 20 residues. Germline V CDR1 and CDR2: SGHVS, FNYEAQ. After removal of 0 bases from V and 6 bases from J, the junction contained 18 bases not matched to a gene. Here the CDR3 DNA reads TGTGCCAGCAGCTTAGCAGGGGGGACTAGCGGAACTCCGGGAGGAAAGACCCAGTACTTC. Translating gives CASSLAGGTSGTPGGKTQYF.

This chain joins TRBV29-1 and TRBJ2-1; the D is unclear. Germline CDR1 is SQVTM and CDR2 is ANQGSEA. V was shortened by 6 bases and J by 0 bases, with 12 bases between the two germline ends. This CDR3 has 14 amino acids. In nucleotides, the CDR3 is TGCAGCGTGTCCGGCGGTAGCTCCTACAATGAGCAGTTCTTC. Residues: CSVSGGSSYNEQFF.

V gene TRBV12-5 combines with J gene TRBJ1-2, with D perhaps TRBD1 (5 bases). CDR3 length: 15 residues. Trimming removed 3 bases from V and 0 bases from J, with 11 bases in between. Germline CDR1 reads LGHNT; CDR2 reads FRNRAP. The DNA for the CDR3 is TGTGCTAGTGGTTTAGGCGGGGGACCTAACTATGGCTACACCTTC. Protein sequence: CASGLGGGPNYGYTF.

CDR3 amino acids: CASSLSLLAGIYEQYF. The CDR3 DNA sequence: TGTGCCAGCAGTTTATCTCTACTAGCGGGGATTTACGAGCAGTACTTC. The chain recombines TRBV27 with TRBJ2-7; 10 bases match TRBD2. The germline gives CDR1 MNHEY, CDR2 SMNVEV (reference sequence). This CDR3 comprises 16 residues. J gave up 4 bases and V 0 bases, and 6 bases lay outside the gene matches.

J is TRBJ2-7 and V is TRBV27; D perhaps matches TRBD1 (6 bases). The CDR3 runs 15 residues. Trimming left V 4 bases short and J 5 bases short, with 18 bases between. CDR1 is MNHEY and CDR2 is SMNVEV in the germline V gene (reference sequence). CDR3 sequence: CASSSNRVSFHEQYF. For the CDR3, the DNA is TGTGCCAGCAGTTCAAACAGGGTTAGCTTCCACGAGCAGTACTTC.

The chain carries TRBV5-3 and TRBJ1-1; no definite D call. TRBV5-3 is an ORF, with its function uncertain. V was trimmed by 1 base and J by 4 bases, leaving 11 bases between them. This CDR3 comprises 14 residues. The CDR3 coding sequence is TGTGCCAGAAGCTTGCTGAGGCTTGCCACTGAAGCTTTCTTT. Its protein is CARSLLRLATEAFF.

V is TRBV7-6 and J is TRBJ1-1, with D unresolved. This CDR3 comprises 13 residues. Trimming shortened V by 10 bases and J by 0 bases, and 12 bases separated the two germline ends. Germline CDR1 and CDR2: SGHVS and FNYEAQ. CDR3 bases: TGTGCCACAGCGGACGTAATGAACACTGAAGCTTTCTTT. This codes for CATADVMNTEAFF.

This chain joins TRBV13 and TRBJ1-2; possible D gene TRBD1, 6 bases. Trimming removed 0 bases at V and 7 bases at J, with 9 bases between. Germline assignment: CDR1 PRHDT and CDR2 FYEKMQ (reference sequence). This CDR3 has 13 amino acids. CDR3 DNA sequence: TGTGCCAGCAGCTTAGGGGGGACACTTGGCTACACCTTC. It codes for CASSLGGTLGYTF.

The chain joins TRBV6-4 to TRBJ2-3, with TRBD1 matching 9 bases. This CDR3 comprises 14 residues. Unmatched junction bases numbered 4, after V lost 6 bases and J lost 3 bases. In germline, CDR1 is MRHNA, CDR2 SNTAGT. As DNA, the CDR3 is TGTGCCAGCAGCCCGGGACAGGGAACAGATACGCAGTATTTT. Its translation: CASSPGQGTDTQYF.

The genes are TRBV5-1 and TRBJ1-4; TRBD1 is a possible D gene (5 bases). This CDR3 region has 16 residues. Germline V CDR1 and CDR2: SGHRS, YFSETQ. The V end lost 2 bases, the J end lost 8 bases, and 19 bases lay between the germline ends. The CDR3 reads CASSFAPGGRREKLFF. CDR3 DNA sequence: TGCGCCAGCAGCTTCGCACCCGGGGGGAGGAGAGAAAAACTGTTTTTT.

The chain couples TRBV27 to TRBJ1-2; unclear D gene. Looked up from germline, CDR1 is MNHEY and CDR2 is SMNVEV (reference sequence). V dropped 6 bases and J dropped 3 bases, with 11 bases sitting between them. The CDR3 sequence is 13 residues long. The CDR3 DNA sequence: TGTGCCAGCAGCTCAGGTTTCCACTATGGCTACACCTTC. Protein: CASSSGFHYGYTF.

A word on this clone: This CDR3 is also generated by other DNA sequences in the sample. The rearrangement joins TRBV27 to TRBJ2-7; weak D call: TRBD1 (5 bases). Germline values: CDR1 MNHEY, CDR2 SMNVEV (reference sequence). CDR3 length equals 16 residues. V lost 0 bases and J 1 base, leaving 13 bases between the germline ends. Here the CDR3 DNA reads TGTGCCAGCAGTTTATCCGGGCAGGGATTATCCTACGAGCAGTACTTC. This gives the protein CASSLSGQGLSYEQYF.

The chain has TRBV27 and TRBJ1-1; 7 bases match TRBD1. V was pared by 7 bases and J by 0 bases, with 2 bases of the junction left unmatched. CDR1 and CDR2 from the germline V gene are MNHEY and SMNVEV (reference sequence). The CDR3 is made up of 13 amino acids. DNA for the CDR3: TGTGCCAGCAAGGGGGCTTTGAACACTGAAGCTTTCTTT. It translates to CASKGALNTEAFF.

The chain combines TRBV7-3 with TRBJ2-3; TRBD2 matches 12 bases. There are 14 residues in the CDR3. The germline V gene has CDR1 SGHTA and CDR2 FQGTGA. V was clipped by 5 bases and J by 5 bases; unmatched bases: 2. CDR3 protein: CASSPSGGVDTQYF. The CDR3 coding sequence is TGTGCCAGCAGCCCTAGCGGGGGGGTAGATACGCAGTATTTT.

The rearrangement links TRBV4-3 to TRBJ2-7; 9 bases align to TRBD1. Germline lookup yields CDR1 LGHNA and CDR2 YSLEER. There are 16 residues in the CDR3. The J segment lost 2 bases and the V segment lost 0 bases, leaving 5 bases of the junction unmatched. DNA for the CDR3: TGCGCCAGCAGCCAAGATTACGGGACAGGGCCCTACGAGCAGTACTTC. Residues: CASSQDYGTGPYEQYF.

V and J are TRBV4-1 and TRBJ1-5, with TRBD1 matching over 9 bases. V trimming: 0 bases; J trimming: 5 bases; junction bases outside the gene matches: 5. The germline V gene has CDR1 MGHRA and CDR2 YSYEKL. The CDR3 length is 16 residues. The CDR3 loop is CASSQEPGQGYQPQHF. The CDR3 DNA reads TGCGCCAGCAGCCAAGAACCGGGACAGGGCTATCAGCCCCAGCATTTT.

The J gene is TRBJ2-2, the V gene TRBV7-9; no firm D call. CDR3 size: 17 residues. Between the trimmed V and J ends, which lost 5 bases and 2 bases, there was a span of 18 bases. Germline loops: CDR1 SEHNR, CDR2 FQNEAQ (reference sequence). This CDR3 is CASSPAPHQTNTGELFF. CDR3 nucleotide sequence: TGTGCCAGCAGCCCTGCACCACACCAAACCAACACCGGGGAGCTGTTTTTT.

This clone was seen a handful of times. In nucleotides, the CDR3 is TGCGCCAGCAGCCAATCCACTAGCGGGAGGGCGTACGAGCAGTACTTC. Translating gives CASSQSTSGRAYEQYF. This chain uses TRBV4-3 with TRBJ2-7; TRBD2 agrees at 13 bases. V gave up 2 bases and J gave up 4 bases; unmatched junction bases: 5. Germline loops: CDR1 LGHNA, CDR2 YSLEER. This CDR3 is 16 amino acids long.

The chain joins TRBV4-2 to TRBJ2-1; D gene unclear. V was trimmed by 3 bases and J by 3 bases, leaving 3 bases between them. This CDR3 region has 12 residues. Germline CDR1 LGHNA, CDR2 YNFKEQ. CDR3 region: CASSQRYNEQFF. In DNA, the CDR3 is TGTGCCAGCAGCCAGCGCTACAATGAGCAGTTCTTC.

This clone has just one count. The chain uses TRBV15 and TRBJ2-7; D possibly corresponds to TRBD1 (6 bases). In germline, CDR1 is LNHNV, CDR2 YYDKDF (reference sequence). The CDR3 totals 16 residues. Trimming took 3 bases from V and 2 from J, leaving 17 bases between them. CDR3: CATSSRRQGLTYEQYF. CDR3 DNA: TGTGCCACCAGCAGCAGGAGGCAGGGGCTAACCTACGAGCAGTACTTC. Complete variable domain (other parts from reference TRBV15 and TRBJ2-7): DAMVIQNPRYQVTQFGKPVTLSCSQTLNHNVMYWYQQKSSQAPKLLFHYYDKDFNNEADTPDNFQSRRPNTSFCFLDIRSPGLGDTAMYLCATSSRRQGLTYEQYFGPGTRLTVT.

This clone was counted once. The V gene is TRBV20-1, the J gene TRBJ1-5; the D is unclear. The germline gives CDR1 DFQATT, CDR2 SNEGSKA (reference sequence). The CDR3 loop spans 11 amino acids. Trimming took 3 bases from V and 4 from J, leaving 4 bases between them. The CDR3 sequence: CSARYNQPQHF. The CDR3 coding sequence is TGCAGTGCTAGGTATAATCAGCCCCAGCATTTT.